This TCR beta chain derives from a study of T-cell memory formation after mild COVID-19. One entry per CDR3 protein, called by TCRdb with MiXCR from the 5' RACE reads. Among about 110,000 distinct CDR3 sequences listed, roughly a sixth were seen once. Between the trimmed V and J ends, which lost 0 bases and 0 bases, there was a span of 15 bases. Germline V lookup: CDR1 LGHNA, CDR2 YSLEER. The CDR3 spans 17 residues. Input material: PBMCs or a T cell subset sorted from them (not recorded which). The genes are TRBV4-3 and TRBJ2-7; D is perhaps TRBD1 (6 bases). This TCR derives from a man aged 18 to 30 who had mild COVID-19 (a few samples of this study predate the infection). Cell type and time point are not known. The CDR3 sequence: CASSQDPPGDTSYEQYF. The CDR3 DNA reads as TGCGCCAGCAGCCAAGATCCTCCAGGGGACACCTCCTACGAGCAGTACTTC.